This TCR beta chain was retrieved from a study of T-cell reconstitution after alpha-beta-depleted transplantation in children. Study results and limitations: T-cell counts and diversity were attributed mostly to newly produced T cells one year after transplant. In patients about two months after transplant, alpha-beta T cells reportedly arose from several hundred expanded graft clones.

Preparing the TCRbeta library involved the use of unique molecular identifiers. TCRdb passed the PCR reads through MiXCR, listing each CDR3 protein once. This sample yields 750,000 to 950,000 distinct CDR3 sequences, of which roughly 15% are seen a single time; about 4.6% belongs to the top ten. The V gene end was trimmed by 4 bases and the J gene end by 2 bases; junction bases not matched to a gene: 6. The CDR3 covers 15 residues. This clonotype was observed a few times. The antigen is undetermined. The chain couples TRBV12-3 or TRBV12-4 to TRBJ2-5, with TRBD1 matching over 8 bases. The input for sequencing was PBMCs, mostly from graft donor cells, taken 360 days after TCRalphabeta/CD19-depleted stem cell transplant. The clonotype originates from a male patient younger than 18 who had a stem cell transplant for acute lymphoblastic leukemia, so the T cells may come from the graft donor. The CDR3 here is CASSSRTGPQETQYF. CDR3 DNA: TGTGCCAGCAGTTCCAGGACAGGGCCACAAGAGACCCAGTACTTC.